The subject of this entry is one T cell receptor (beta chain). Its antigen is undetermined. The data were taken from a study of vaccination effects on CD4 cells after COVID-19. Germline CDR1 and CDR2: KGHSH and LQKENI. Trimming removed 3 bases at V and 0 bases at J, with 5 bases between. The CDR3 covers 13 residues. Antigen-specific CD4+ T cells expanded by the ViraFEST assay with viral peptide pools were then sequenced. Subsequent to a culture period of under 11 days, CD4+ T cells were isolated. Each person got two doses of an mRNA SARS-CoV-2 vaccine, BNT162b2 or mRNA-1273. The table came from immunoSEQ multiplex PCR; TCRdb's copy has only in-frame clones and leaves some out. This sample has under 35,000 clones, with approximately 71% found just once.

This specimen was CD4+ T cells from PBMCs cultured with HCoV-NL63 spike peptides, taken after COVID-19 vaccination. The receptor comes from a human donor who received a COVID-19 vaccine. This chain joins TRBV18 and TRBJ1-1, with no clear D. The CDR3 sequence: CASSPALNTEAFF. DNA of the CDR3: TGTGCCAGCTCACCGGCCTTGAACACTGAAGCTTTCTTT.